The text below deals with one T cell receptor (beta chain). This record belongs to a study of blood T cell repertoires in COVID-19. Study-wide context: Samples representing acute and convalescent COVID-19 were sourced from the United States, Italy and Spain.

Germline CDR1 is MDHEN and CDR2 is SYDVKM. The germline V and J ends were trimmed by 5 bases and 4 bases, with 11 bases remaining between them. The CDR3 spans 13 residues. Sequencing was performed with immunoSEQ multiplex PCR; in TCRdb, only in-frame clones are kept and a portion is missing. Here the sample spans around 310,000 clones, around 90% being singletons. The clonotype originates from a woman between 40 and 55 years old with COVID-19, enrolled during active disease. The sequenced material came from peripheral blood. V and J are TRBV28 and TRBJ1-2, with D uncertain. The CDR3 here is CASSLAGIYGYTF. The CDR3 nucleotides are TGTGCCAGCAGTCTCGCGGGGATCTATGGCTACACCTTC.